This T cell receptor beta chain appears in the sequencing data of a study of T cell clonality in common variable immunodeficiency. Germline values: CDR1 LNHDA, CDR2 SQIVND (reference sequence). The V end lost 0 bases, the J end lost 0 bases, and 11 bases lay between the germline ends. CDR3 length equals 16 residues. Assay used: immunoSEQ multiplex PCR; TCRdb lists only in-frame clones, some missing. The sample is made up of fewer than 25,000 clones, none counted only once. General study points: Reportedly, TCR beta sequences from common variable immunodeficiency showed fewer deletions and N-nucleotide insertions. CVID subjects showed higher TCRbeta clonality than healthy controls.

There are many counts of this clone. Its antigen is as yet unknown. The CDR3 end is not reached by the read, which stops 3 residues before it; the germline J gene fills it in. The source is a human donor with common variable immunodeficiency. The chain is built from TRBV19 and TRBJ1-1; TRBD1 is a possible D gene (5 bases). The material sequenced was peripheral blood mononuclear cells. The CDR3 region is CASSIERGLMNTEAFF. The CDR3 DNA, read in part, is TGTGCCAGTAGTATAGAAAGGGGATTAATGAACACTGAA.